The sample holds a few counts of the clone carrying this T cell receptor (beta chain). Methods used by the authors: Reference gene primers were amplified, and this amplification served to estimate nucleated cell counts. This table comes from immunoSEQ multiplex PCR, and its TCRdb copy is limited to in-frame clones, with some not included. V and J calls and clone size follow that table, whereas D and trimming were derived from the DNA. The sample has around 97,000 clones; 84% are singletons. V was pared by 0 bases and J by 1 base, with 10 bases between. From germline, CDR1 is LGHDT and CDR2 YNNKEL (reference sequence). There are 16 residues in the CDR3. The sample originates from a study of blood T cell repertoires in COVID-19. As for the study in general: Acute and convalescent COVID-19 specimens originated in the United States, Italy and Spain. From T cells, B-cell-depleted T cells, or PBMCs came the material, which was cDNA or gDNA.

The receptor's source is a human donor in a cohort sampled during active or convalescent COVID-19. The chain has TRBV3-1 (or the pseudogene TRBV3-2) and TRBJ1-5; no definite D call. The sample consisted of peripheral blood. CDR3 in amino acids: CASSQDLTKSNQPQHF. The DNA of the CDR3 is TGTGCCAGCAGCCAAGATCTCACAAAGAGCAATCAGCCCCAGCATTTT.